The 10 T cell receptor beta chains presented below share a single source sample, sequenced in a study of graft-versus-host responses after intestinal transplantation (dated by TCRdb to the early 2020s). Library method: the immunoSEQ multiplex PCR assay. Drawn from immuneACCESS, this table holds only the in-frame rearrangements with V and J called that TCRdb kept. Clones are partly lost; checked studies trace under half to an unresolved V gene and leave the rest unexplained. This sample lists thousands of clones; around 76% were detected once. The top ten constitute roughly 6.4% of the sample. To isolate intraepithelial and lamina propria lymphocytes from graft specimens, dithiothreitol, EDTA incubations and collagenase D digestion were used. The source was ileum tissue, collected approximately 240 days after intestinal transplant. Source of these receptors: a human patient who received an intestinal transplant, so some T cells may come from the graft donor.

The chain is built from TRBV29-1 and TRBJ2-1, with 7 positions matching TRBD1. This CDR3 spans 16 amino acids. Germline CDR1 is SQVTM and CDR2 is ANQGSEA. V dropped 2 bases and J dropped 2; count of bases not matched to a gene: 9. In DNA form, the CDR3 reads TGCAGCGTTGAACCCCCGCAAGGGGGCCCCTACAATGAGCAGTTCTTC. It translates to CSVEPPQGGPYNEQFF.

This sequence joins TRBV6-5 and TRBJ2-1, with 9 nucleotides matching TRBD2. The CDR3 has 16 residues. V dropped 1 base and J dropped 9; count of bases not matched to a gene: 10. Germline V gene data show CDR1 as MNHEY and CDR2 as SVGAGI. The CDR3 is CASSYLPRGGAGEQFF. In nucleotides, the CDR3 is TGTGCCAGCAGTTACTTACCTCGCGGGGGGGCGGGTGAGCAGTTCTTC.

The chain couples TRBV11-1 to TRBJ2-3, with D tentatively TRBD1 (5 bases). The V and J ends lost 3 bases and 2 bases respectively, with 9 bases between them. CDR1 and CDR2 (germline): SGHAT, FQDESV (reference sequence). This CDR3 has 14 residues. DNA of the CDR3: TGTGCCAGCAGCTTTGGCAGGGACACAGATACGCAGTATTTT. The encoded protein is CASSFGRDTDTQYF.

This clone is a singleton in its sample. The chain joins TRBV7-7 to TRBJ2-5; TRBD1 matches at 11 bases. V was pared by 5 bases and J by 2 bases, with 7 bases of the junction left unmatched. The germline V gene has CDR1 SSHAT and CDR2 FNYEAQ (reference sequence). This CDR3 is 16 amino acids long. CDR3 DNA sequence: TGTGCCAGCAGCGAAGGGACAGGGGGGGGTCAAGAGACCCAGTACTTC. Its protein is CASSEGTGGGQETQYF.

The chain uses TRBV6-6 and TRBJ2-5, with D unresolved. V lost 5 bases and J lost 5, with 6 bases in between. The CDR3 length is 11 residues. From germline, CDR1 is MNHNY and CDR2 SVGAGI (reference sequence). DNA for the CDR3: TGTGCCAGCAGTGAGTGGGAGACCCAGTACTTC. As protein: CASSEWETQYF.

V gene TRBV19 combines with J gene TRBJ1-2, with D unresolved. The CDR3 length is 15 residues. Germline V lookup: CDR1 LNHDA, CDR2 SQIVND (reference sequence). The V and J ends lost 7 bases and 4 bases respectively, with 19 bases between them. The DNA of the CDR3 is TGTGCCAGTACCCCCCAGACCGGGATGGGCTATGGCTACACCTTC. Translating gives CASTPQTGMGYGYTF.

This chain links TRBV25-1 with TRBJ1-2; D not resolved. Trimming cost V 4 bases and J 1 base, with 13 bases left between them. The CDR3 totals 15 residues. The germline V gene encodes CDR1 MGHDK and CDR2 SYGVNS. CDR3 sequence: CASSASVGSNYGYTF. In DNA form, the CDR3 reads TGTGCCAGCAGTGCATCGGTAGGCAGTAACTATGGCTACACCTTC.

The chain employs TRBV11-2 and TRBJ2-7; TRBD2 agrees at 9 bases. The germline CDR1 and CDR2 sequences are SGHAT and FQNNGV. V lost 1 base and J lost 2; bases outside the gene matches: 6. CDR3 length: 16 amino acids. CDR3 protein: CASSLGGGGAAYEQYF. CDR3 DNA sequence: TGTGCCAGCAGCTTAGGGGGCGGGGGGGCGGCCTACGAGCAGTACTTC.

The gene calls are TRBV6-6 and TRBJ1-1, with D perhaps TRBD1 (6 bases). The germline gives CDR1 MNHNY, CDR2 SVGAGI (reference sequence). The CDR3 is 14 residues long. V was trimmed by 11 bases and J by 4 bases, leaving 20 bases between them. CDR3 loop: CARFDGGLGTEAFF. CDR3 in DNA: TGTGCCCGATTCGACGGGGGGCTAGGCACTGAAGCTTTCTTT.

This clone came up a few times. Other DNA sequences from this sample encode an identical CDR3 as well. The chain couples TRBV30 to TRBJ2-2; D is perhaps TRBD2 (6 bases). The V end lost 5 bases, the J end lost 7 bases, and 14 bases lay between the germline ends. The CDR3 extends over 13 amino acids. Per the germline V gene, CDR1 is GTSNPN and CDR2 is SVGIG (reference sequence). The CDR3 DNA is TGTGCCTGGGGAGGGAGTAGGGGCGGGGAGCTGTTTTTT. Residues: CAWGGSRGGELFF.